This T cell receptor (beta chain) was recorded in a study of identical twins. This CDR3 contains 16 residues. V was clipped by 0 bases and J by 1 base; unmatched bases: 3. The germline V gene encodes CDR1 SGHRS and CDR2 YFSETQ. MiXCR, applied by TCRdb to the 5' RACE reads, yields one record per CDR3 protein. The data contain 520,000 or so distinct CDR3 sequences, 20% to 25% of them singletons. This sample was also put to use in a study of T cells expressing NK-cell markers. That paper notes: In sorted CD3+CD56+NKG2C+, CD3+CD56+NKG2C- and CD3+CD56-NKG2C+ T cells, TCR beta repertoires were obtained. Out of eight donors sequenced, seven tested HCMV-seropositive and the remaining one seronegative.

The clonotype comes from a woman between 18 and 30 years old in good health. Sequences were obtained from CD4+ T cells sorted from blood. The rearrangement uses TRBV5-1 and TRBJ2-2; 7 bases align to TRBD2. The CDR3 sequence is CASSLDPSGNTGELFF. DNA for the CDR3: TGCGCCAGCAGCTTGGATCCTAGCGGGAACACCGGGGAGCTGTTTTTT.